This TCR beta chain derives from a study of Ad26.COV2.S vaccination and SARS-CoV-2 variants. Between the trimmed V and J ends, which lost 4 bases and 1 base, there was a span of 13 bases. This CDR3 has 14 amino acids. Germline assignment: CDR1 GTSNPN and CDR2 SVGIG (reference sequence). Measured with immunoSEQ multiplex PCR; TCRdb has only the in-frame clones, and not every one. The data contain 500,000 or so clones, roughly 85% of them singletons. Stated treatment: 19 received Ad26.COV2.S at low or high dose, single or two shots; 5 received placebo; per-sample allocation not given. Sampling was done on day 63 after the first vaccine or placebo injection.

The TCR comes from a person between 18 and 60 years old who received the Ad26.COV2.S COVID-19 vaccine or a placebo. The V call is TRBV30, the J call TRBJ1-1, with D tentatively TRBD1 (6 bases). The starting material was peripheral blood, obtained in a trial of Ad26.COV2.S vaccine versus placebo. The CDR3 nucleotides read TGTGCCTGGACACGGATAGGGGGGAACACTGAAGCTTTCTTT. It specifies CAWTRIGGNTEAFF.